This T cell receptor (beta chain) was identified in a study of beta chain features in type 1 diabetes. Broader study findings: TCRB CDR3 length was moderately but significantly reduced in all four CD4+ subsets of Type 1 diabetes patients. PCR might pick shorter templates more often, in the same way for patients and controls.

Concerning this clone: The antigen remains undetermined.

The study reverse transcribed the entire isolated RNA, so it sequenced expressed TCRB transcripts. The repertoire was sequenced with immunoSEQ multiplex PCR; TCRdb's copy has only in-frame clones and lacks some. This table holds more than 300,000 clones, around 10% found once. Sequenced sample: central memory CD4+ T cells from blood. The sequence came from a man aged 30-40 years with type 1 diabetes.

The DNA for the CDR3 is TGTGCCAGCGCGGGGAGTCCGTATAGCAATCAGCCCCAGCATTTT. It translates to CASAGSPYSNQPQHF. This chain joins TRBV27 and TRBJ1-5; the D is unclear. Trimming took 8 bases from V and 0 from J, leaving 14 bases between them. The germline CDR1 and CDR2 sequences are MNHEY and SMNVEV (reference sequence). The CDR3 runs 15 residues.